These 32 T cell receptor beta chains came from one sample sequenced in a study of T-cell reconstitution after alpha-beta-depleted transplantation in children. This sample's TCRbeta library carried unique molecular identifier barcodes. TCRdb used MiXCR to reprocess the PCR reads, holding one entry per CDR3 protein. Of about 980,000 distinct CDR3 sequences in the sample, about 30% are singletons; the top ten hold over 25%. Source: PBMCs, mostly from graft donor cells, taken 360 days after TCRalphabeta/CD19-depleted stem cell transplant. The receptor source for this set is a boy younger than two who had a stem cell transplant for SCID, so the T cells may come from the graft donor.

This clonotype was counted between two and nine times. The chain combines TRBV5-1 with TRBJ2-1, with unresolved D. Trimming stripped 0 bases from V and 5 bases from J, with 12 bases between. CDR3 length: 15 residues. In germline, CDR1 is SGHRS, CDR2 YFSETQ. The CDR3 spells CASSLGRQSHNEQFF. Written as DNA, the CDR3 is TGCGCCAGCAGCTTGGGACGTCAATCCCACAATGAGCAGTTCTTC.

The V gene is TRBV4-1, the J gene TRBJ2-3; D uncertain. Germline-derived CDR1 and CDR2 are MGHRA and YSYEKL. The CDR3 length is 15 residues. The V end lost 4 bases, the J end lost 1 base, and 12 bases lay between the germline ends. As DNA, the CDR3 is TGCGCCAGCAGCCTTAGACCCGGCCGCACAGATACGCAGTATTTT. Its translation is CASSLRPGRTDTQYF.

The sample holds a few counts of this clonotype. The chain is built from TRBV6-1 and TRBJ1-1, with TRBD1 matching over 9 bases. Germline loops: CDR1 MNHNS, CDR2 SASEGT. V gave up 8 bases and J gave up 5 bases; unmatched junction bases: 9. The CDR3 runs to 14 residues. CDR3 sequence reads: CASLYRGLETEAFF. CDR3 nucleotide sequence: TGTGCCAGCTTATACAGGGGGCTGGAGACTGAAGCTTTCTTT.

The chain employs TRBV20-1 and TRBJ2-1; 7 positions agree with TRBD2. Germline CDR1 is DFQATT and CDR2 is SNEGSKA (reference sequence). The V segment lost 3 bases and the J segment 5 bases; nucleotides outside the gene matches: 10. The CDR3 is made up of 15 amino acids. This CDR3 reads CSASLWTRTDNEQFF. For the CDR3, the DNA is TGCAGTGCTAGTCTGTGGACTAGAACCGACAATGAGCAGTTCTTC.

The chain joins TRBV12-3 or TRBV12-4 to TRBJ2-7, with 7 bases identical to TRBD1. The CDR3 runs to 14 residues. The V segment lost 3 bases and the J segment 3 bases; nucleotides outside the gene matches: 5. This CDR3 reads CASSLWGQSYEQYF. The CDR3, as DNA: TGTGCCAGCAGTTTGTGGGGACAGAGCTACGAGCAGTACTTC.

V gene TRBV28 combines with J gene TRBJ2-1, with D perhaps matching TRBD2 (5 bases). The CDR3 contains 13 residues. From germline, CDR1 is MDHEN and CDR2 SYDVKM. With 9 bases removed from V and 7 bases from J, the gap between germline ends came to 16 bases. CDR3 amino acids: CASGQRVVNEQFF. The CDR3 region has the DNA TGTGCCAGTGGCCAGAGGGTGGTGAATGAGCAGTTCTTC.

The genes are TRBV30 and TRBJ2-5, with unresolved D. Per the germline V gene, CDR1 is GTSNPN and CDR2 is SVGIG (reference sequence). The CDR3 length is 11 residues. V lost 2 bases and J lost 13, with 14 bases in between. CDR3 amino acids: CAWSKGPLRYF. As DNA, the CDR3 is TGTGCCTGGAGTAAAGGCCCCCTCCGGTACTTC.

The chain combines TRBV20-1 with TRBJ1-5; TRBD1 is a possible D gene (5 bases). V was clipped by 6 bases and J by 0 bases, with 12 bases between them. Germline-derived CDR1 and CDR2 are DFQATT and SNEGSKA (reference sequence). The CDR3 has 14 amino acids. CDR3 amino acids: CSAGRQISNQPQHF. CDR3 sequence (DNA): TGCAGTGCCGGGCGACAGATTAGCAATCAGCCCCAGCATTTT.

CDR3 coding DNA: TGTGCCAGCAGCCGGGGGGGGACAGGGCCTTTGAACACTGAAGCTTTCTTT. It is translated as CASSRGGTGPLNTEAFF. The chain is built from TRBV12-3 or TRBV12-4 and TRBJ1-1; 9 nucleotides line up with TRBD1. The CDR3 loop spans 17 amino acids. V shed 6 bases and J 0 bases; nucleotides not matched to a gene: 11.

The chain uses TRBV13 and TRBJ1-5; D unclear. V shed 4 bases and J shed 3 bases, with 10 bases lying between them. The V gene's germline CDR1 is PRHDT and CDR2 FYEKMQ (reference sequence). CDR3 length: 14 residues. The chain's CDR3 is CASSSLRHNQPQHF. CDR3 DNA sequence: TGTGCCAGCAGCTCGCTCAGACACAATCAGCCCCAGCATTTT. Supplemented by reference TRBV13 and TRBJ1-5, the full variable domain reads AAGVIQSPRHLIKEKRETATLKCYPIPRHDTVYWYQQGPGQDPQFLISFYEKMQSDKGSIPDRFSAQQFSDYHSELNMSSLELGDSALYFCASSSLRHNQPQHFGDGTRLSIL.

V and J are TRBV20-1 and TRBJ2-1; 10 nucleotides match TRBD2. This CDR3 spans 15 amino acids. CDR1 and CDR2 (germline): DFQATT, SNEGSKA (reference sequence). J gave up 3 bases and V 6 bases, and 8 bases lay outside the gene matches. CDR3 protein: CSARKLAGDYNEQFF. Here the CDR3 DNA reads TGCAGTGCAAGAAAGCTAGCGGGGGACTACAATGAGCAGTTCTTC.

The table lists this clonotype with a few counts. The genes are TRBV11-2 and TRBJ2-6; D possibly corresponds to TRBD1 (6 bases). V was trimmed by 0 bases and J by 0 bases, leaving 12 bases between them. Germline CDR1 SGHAT, CDR2 FQNNGV. CDR3 length equals 18 residues. As DNA, the CDR3 is TGTGCCAGCAGCTTAGATTCAGGGGACCTCTCTGGGGCCAACGTCCTGACTTTC. It encodes CASSLDSGDLSGANVLTF.

This clonotype was counted between two and nine times. This rearrangement joins TRBV29-1 to TRBJ2-5; a possible D gene is TRBD2 (5 bases). This CDR3 has 13 residues. CDR1 and CDR2 from the germline V gene are SQVTM and ANQGSEA. V was pared by 4 bases and J by 7 bases, with 16 bases between. The CDR3 sequence is CSVGFDTAGTQYF. The CDR3 nucleotides are TGCAGCGTTGGGTTTGACACGGCGGGGACCCAGTACTTC.

This chain uses TRBV5-1 with TRBJ2-7; the match to TRBD2 covers 8 bases. V shed 0 bases, J shed 1 base, and the junction held 6 bases outside the gene matches. Germline V gene sequence: CDR1 SGHRS, CDR2 YFSETQ. The CDR3 has 16 amino acids. The CDR3 is CASSLERASGSYEQYF. The CDR3 nucleotides read TGCGCCAGCAGCTTGGAGAGAGCTAGCGGGTCCTACGAGCAGTACTTC.

This chain joins TRBV20-1 and TRBJ2-7, with D perhaps TRBD1 or TRBD2 (6 bases each). Germline CDR1 DFQATT, CDR2 SNEGSKA (reference sequence). The V and J ends lost 6 bases and 3 bases respectively, with 12 bases between them. CDR3 length: 12 amino acids. CDR3 coding DNA: TGCAGTGCCTCAGGAGGGGGCTACGAGCAGTACTTC. Translating gives CSASGGGYEQYF.

The chain recombines TRBV11-2 with TRBJ1-1; perhaps TRBD1 as D (6 bases). CDR3 length: 20 amino acids. Trimming shortened V by 5 bases and J by 1 base, and 29 bases separated the two germline ends. The germline V gene encodes CDR1 SGHAT and CDR2 FQNNGV. The chain's CDR3 is CASSKLKDGGTPTRNTEAFF. DNA for the CDR3: TGTGCCAGCAGCAAACTAAAGGATGGCGGGACACCAACGAGGAACACTGAAGCTTTCTTT.

This clonotype was counted only a few times. The chain combines TRBV7-3 with TRBJ1-2, with D possibly being TRBD1 (5 bases). The germline V gene encodes CDR1 SGHTA and CDR2 FQGTGA. CDR3 length: 14 amino acids. V was trimmed by 5 bases and J by 8 bases, leaving 18 bases between them. CDR3 DNA sequence: TGTGCCAGCAGCGCCGTCGCGACAGTGAGCGGCTACACCTTC. Protein product: CASSAVATVSGYTF. Supplemented by reference TRBV7-3 and TRBJ1-2, the full variable domain reads GAGVSQTPSNKVTEKGKYVELRCDPISGHTALYWYRQSLGQGPEFLIYFQGTGAADDSGLPNDRFFAVRPEGSVSTLKIQRTERGDSAVYLCASSAVATVSGYTFGSGTRLTVV.

This clonotype was seen only a few times. This chain links TRBV12-3 or TRBV12-4 with TRBJ1-5; D is possibly TRBD1 (5 bases). With 2 bases removed from V and 4 bases from J, the gap between germline ends came to 9 bases. CDR3 length equals 14 residues. The CDR3 sequence is CASSLQGPNQPQHF. The CDR3, as DNA: TGTGCCAGCAGTTTACAGGGCCCTAATCAGCCCCAGCATTTT.

In DNA, the CDR3 is TGTGCCACCAGTGAGGGGGGTAGGACAGGGTATAATGAGCAGTTCTTC. Encoded protein: CATSEGGRTGYNEQFF. V and J are TRBV24-1 and TRBJ2-1; TRBD1 matches at 8 bases. Germline assignment: CDR1 KGHDR and CDR2 SFDVKD. The CDR3 has 16 residues. V was clipped by 4 bases and J by 7 bases; unmatched bases: 11.

V usage is TRBV29-1 and J usage is TRBJ2-7, with D perhaps matching TRBD2 (5 bases). In germline, CDR1 is SQVTM, CDR2 ANQGSEA. This CDR3 has 14 amino acids. Trimming pared 4 bases from V and 2 bases from J, leaving 15 bases between. This CDR3 is CSVAVTGLTYEQYF. CDR3 in DNA: TGCAGCGTTGCAGTGACGGGGTTAACCTACGAGCAGTACTTC.

The V and J genes are TRBV20-1 and TRBJ1-5, with TRBD1 matching 7 bases. This CDR3 is built from 15 residues. Germline trimming cut 4 bases from V and 0 bases from J; bases unmatched to any gene: 6. Per the germline V gene, CDR1 is DFQATT and CDR2 is SNEGSKA (reference sequence). CDR3 loop: CSAIGTAYSNQPQHF. The CDR3 nucleotides are TGCAGTGCTATCGGGACAGCTTATAGCAATCAGCCCCAGCATTTT.

This chain links TRBV10-3 with TRBJ2-1; 11 bases agree with TRBD2. J lost 7 bases, V lost 2 bases, and 7 bases had no gene match. The CDR3 is 16 amino acids. The V gene's germline CDR1 is ENHRY and CDR2 SYGVKD. This CDR3 is CAISETVAGGPNEQFF. In DNA form, the CDR3 reads TGTGCCATCAGTGAGACAGTAGCGGGGGGGCCGAATGAGCAGTTCTTC.

J is TRBJ1-1 and V is TRBV29-1; tentative D call: TRBD1 (5 bases). This CDR3 is 13 amino acids long. Germline V gives CDR1 SQVTM, CDR2 ANQGSEA. V lost 1 base and J 4 bases, leaving 10 bases between the germline ends. The CDR3 coding sequence is TGCAGCGTTGAAGGCCTAAGGGGCACTGAAGCTTTCTTT. Its translation: CSVEGLRGTEAFF.

This clonotype has just a few counts. The chain employs TRBV3-1 and TRBJ2-1, with TRBD2 matching 13 bases. The germline CDR1 and CDR2 sequences are LGHDT and YNNKEL (reference sequence). Trimming removed 0 bases from V and 15 bases from J; junction bases left unmatched: 17. This CDR3 contains 18 residues. CDR3 bases: TGTGCCAGCAGCCAAGATCTCGGACTAGCGGGGGTTGGATCGACAATGTTCTTC. As protein: CASSQDLGLAGVGSTMFF.

This chain uses TRBV28 with TRBJ1-5; 7 bases line up with TRBD1. J gave up 3 bases and V 4 bases, and 9 bases lay outside the gene matches. This CDR3 is built from 16 residues. Germline V gene data show CDR1 as MDHEN and CDR2 as SYDVKM. CDR3 bases: TGTGCCAGCAGTTGGGACAGATACTTTCCCAATCAGCCCCAGCATTTT. Translated: CASSWDRYFPNQPQHF.

This clonotype has only a few counts. The chain employs TRBV15 and TRBJ1-1; possible D gene TRBD1, 5 bases. Germline CDR1 reads LNHNV; CDR2 reads YYDKDF (reference sequence). V lost 2 bases and J 0 bases, leaving 13 bases between the germline ends. This CDR3 has 16 residues. As DNA, the CDR3 is TGTGCCACCAGCAGACACCCCGGGACGGTGAACACTGAAGCTTTCTTT. This codes for CATSRHPGTVNTEAFF. Full variable domain (rest looked up from reference TRBV15 and TRBJ1-1): DAMVIQNPRYQVTQFGKPVTLSCSQTLNHNVMYWYQQKSSQAPKLLFHYYDKDFNNEADTPDNFQSRRPNTSFCFLDIRSPGLGDTAMYLCATSRHPGTVNTEAFFGQGTRLTVV.

The chain has TRBV2 and TRBJ1-4; D is ambiguous. Germline CDR1 SNHLY, CDR2 FYNNEI. V lost 4 bases and J lost 0, with 9 bases in between. CDR3 size: 15 residues. For the CDR3, the DNA is TGTGCCAGCAGTGTTGGAATCTCAACTAATGAAAAACTGTTTTTT. It yields the protein CASSVGISTNEKLFF.

The CDR3: CASSPPGQIYGYTF. CDR3 nucleotide sequence: TGTGCCAGCAGCCCCCCGGGACAAATATATGGCTACACCTTC. V is TRBV7-9 and J is TRBJ1-2; tentative D call: TRBD1 (6 bases). The V and J ends lost 5 bases and 5 bases respectively, with 15 bases between them. Per the germline V gene, CDR1 is SEHNR and CDR2 is FQNEAQ (reference sequence). The CDR3 covers 14 residues.

This clonotype was detected only a few times. J is TRBJ1-2 and V is TRBV7-9, with a possible D match to TRBD1 (5 bases). This CDR3 has 14 amino acids. V gave up 5 bases and J gave up 7 bases, with 17 bases separating them. Germline CDR1 SEHNR, CDR2 FQNEAQ (reference sequence). The CDR3 DNA reads as TGTGCCAGCAGCCCAGACAGTACGACTATTGGCTACACCTTC. Translating gives CASSPDSTTIGYTF.

The chain is built from TRBV5-1 and TRBJ2-5; 11 bases are shared with TRBD2. The CDR3 sequence is 17 residues long. Germline CDR1 and CDR2: SGHRS and YFSETQ. Losses at the gene ends were 2 bases for V and 5 bases for J; bases not matched to a gene: 11. This CDR3 reads CASSFRTRLAGWETQYF. CDR3 coding DNA: TGCGCCAGCAGCTTCCGAACCCGACTAGCGGGGTGGGAGACCCAGTACTTC.

The chain carries TRBV7-2 and TRBJ2-7; perhaps TRBD2 as D (5 bases). CDR1 and CDR2 (germline): SGHTA, FQGNSA. Trimming shortened V by 4 bases and J by 6 bases, and 16 bases separated the two germline ends. The CDR3 has 14 residues. CDR3 DNA: TGTGCCAGCAGCTCCGGCGGGCTGCGTCGCGAGCAGTACTTC. Protein sequence: CASSSGGLRREQYF.

The chain has TRBV5-1 and TRBJ2-7; 11 nucleotides align to TRBD1. CDR3 length: 16 amino acids. V shed 0 bases and J 1 base; nucleotides not matched to a gene: 3. Germline CDR1 reads SGHRS; CDR2 reads YFSETQ. The CDR3 sequence: CASSLGGQGGSYEQYF. CDR3 DNA sequence: TGCGCCAGCAGCTTGGGGGGACAGGGGGGATCCTACGAGCAGTACTTC.